These 7 T cell receptor beta chains were sequenced from one sample in a study of regulatory T cells in long-lasting Graves disease. As for time point: newly diagnosed GD, antithyroid drugs for less than 3 months. The TCR library was made from RNA extracted from PBMCs. Combining iRepertoire HTBI primers with Arm-PCR of CDR3 regions, the authors built TCR beta libraries. TCRdb processed the multiplex PCR reads anew with MiXCR; each CDR3 protein has one entry. Of around 250,000 distinct CDR3 sequences listed, 18% are singletons. The sample was also reused in another study, on T cells in Graves' hyperthyroidism and ophthalmopathy.

Sequencing used peripheral blood mononuclear cells (PBMCs), obtained at new diagnosis, from a patient treated with antithyroid drugs. The receptors were sampled from a woman aged 30 to 39 with Graves disease.

This clonotype was observed many times. The J gene is TRBJ2-3, the V gene TRBV20-1, with 7 bases matching TRBD2. The V and J ends lost 5 bases and 0 bases, in that order; junction bases with no gene match: 8. Per germline, CDR1 DFQATT and CDR2 SNEGSKA (reference sequence). The CDR3 is made up of 15 amino acids. The CDR3 sequence: CSARTSDSSTDTQYF. The CDR3, as DNA: TGCAGTGCTCGTACTAGCGACTCAAGCACAGATACGCAGTATTTT.

This clonotype appeared many times. V usage is TRBV19 and J usage is TRBJ1-5; D remains unclear. This CDR3 spans 18 amino acids. Looked up from germline, CDR1 is LNHDA and CDR2 is SQIVND (reference sequence). Trimming pared 5 bases from V and 1 base from J, leaving 21 bases between. The DNA for the CDR3 is TGTGCCAGTAGTCCTCTCCGGGTCAGGACGGGCAGCAATCAGCCCCAGCATTTT. It is translated as CASSPLRVRTGSNQPQHF.

The chain links TRBV6-1 to TRBJ2-7; D unclear. The CDR3 contains 15 residues. Trimming took off 1 base at V and 2 bases at J, with 12 bases between the two ends. CDR1 is MNHNS, CDR2 SASEGT, per germline. The CDR3 protein is CASSEGRNEPYEQYF. The CDR3, as DNA: TGTGCCAGCAGTGAAGGGCGTAACGAGCCCTACGAGCAGTACTTC.

This clonotype was seen ten or more times. The genes are TRBV20-1 and TRBJ1-2; the match to TRBD1 covers 7 bases. Germline values: CDR1 DFQATT, CDR2 SNEGSKA (reference sequence). This CDR3 region has 14 residues. The V segment lost 1 base and the J segment 1 base; nucleotides outside the gene matches: 3. The CDR3 region is CSARGTGVNYGYTF. The CDR3 coding sequence is TGCAGTGCTAGAGGGACAGGTGTTAACTATGGCTACACCTTC.

The sample holds many counts of this clonotype. Relative to the germline gene, one junction end is altered; a read error may explain this. The chain carries TRBV6-2 or TRBV6-3 and TRBJ1-5; D not resolved. Germline V gene lookup returns CDR1 MNHEY and CDR2 SVGEGT. The length of the CDR3 is 13 residues. The CDR3 bases are TGTGCCAGCAATTACCAGGGCAATCAGCCCCAGCATTTT. It is translated as CASNYQGNQPQHF.

The genes are TRBV18 and TRBJ2-5, with D possibly called TRBD1 or TRBD2 (5 bases each). CDR3 length: 15 amino acids. Germline V gene lookup returns CDR1 KGHSH and CDR2 LQKENI. Trimming removed 10 bases at V and 7 bases at J, with 25 bases between. The CDR3 DNA follows: TGTGCCAACATAGACTCCGGGACGCCGGAAGGGACCCAGTACTTC. Amino acid sequence: CANIDSGTPEGTQYF.

Many counts were recorded for this clonotype. The V call is TRBV12-3 or TRBV12-4, the J call TRBJ1-5, with a tentative D call TRBD1 (6 bases). The CDR3 totals 16 residues. The germline V and J ends were trimmed by 3 bases and 5 bases, with 17 bases remaining between them. CDR3 sequence reads: CASSLRGAGWDQPQHF. The CDR3 DNA reads as TGTGCCAGCAGTTTGCGGGGGGCGGGCTGGGATCAGCCCCAGCATTTT.